This T cell receptor beta chain was obtained from a study of T-cell memory formation after mild COVID-19. There are a few counts of this clonotype. In germline, CDR1 is MNHEY, CDR2 SVGAGI. V gave up 2 bases and J gave up 9 bases, with 5 bases separating them. The CDR3 is made up of 11 amino acids. MiXCR, applied by TCRdb to the 5' RACE reads, yields one record per CDR3 protein. Here the sample spans approximately 400,000 distinct CDR3 sequences, 20% to 30% being singletons. The specimen was PBMCs or a T cell subset sorted from them (not recorded which). The sequence came from an adult woman who had mild COVID-19 (a few samples of this study predate the infection). Cell type and time point are not known. The rearrangement uses TRBV6-5 and TRBJ2-1; the D is unclear. As DNA, the CDR3 is TGTGCCAGCAGTTACAACACTGAGCAGTTCTTC. Its protein is CASSYNTEQFF.